This T cell receptor beta chain was sequenced in a study of CD8 T cells in Susac syndrome. From germline, CDR1 is SNHLY and CDR2 FYNNEI. V lost 4 bases and J 4 bases, leaving 13 bases between the germline ends. The CDR3 is 14 amino acids. TCR beta sequencing was performed on blood CD8+ and CD4+ T cells. The controls were healthy donors who were matched for age and sex. cDNA came from roughly 0.47 to 1 ug RNA primed by random hexamers. Across 54 Vbeta and 13 Jbeta, TCR beta CDR3 was amplified with immunoSEQ multiplex PCR. TCRdb called the immunoSEQ multiplex PCR reads again in MiXCR, with one record for every CDR3 protein. The sample contains some 48,000 distinct CDR3 sequences, around 92% of which appear only once.

The chain employs TRBV2 and TRBJ1-1, with D possibly being TRBD1 (6 bases). The sequence was collected from a human donor in good health. The sample was CD8+ T cells from PBMCs. The CDR3: CASSGDGGLTEAFF. The CDR3 nucleotides read TGTGCCAGCAGTGGGGATGGGGGGCTCACTGAAGCTTTCTTT.